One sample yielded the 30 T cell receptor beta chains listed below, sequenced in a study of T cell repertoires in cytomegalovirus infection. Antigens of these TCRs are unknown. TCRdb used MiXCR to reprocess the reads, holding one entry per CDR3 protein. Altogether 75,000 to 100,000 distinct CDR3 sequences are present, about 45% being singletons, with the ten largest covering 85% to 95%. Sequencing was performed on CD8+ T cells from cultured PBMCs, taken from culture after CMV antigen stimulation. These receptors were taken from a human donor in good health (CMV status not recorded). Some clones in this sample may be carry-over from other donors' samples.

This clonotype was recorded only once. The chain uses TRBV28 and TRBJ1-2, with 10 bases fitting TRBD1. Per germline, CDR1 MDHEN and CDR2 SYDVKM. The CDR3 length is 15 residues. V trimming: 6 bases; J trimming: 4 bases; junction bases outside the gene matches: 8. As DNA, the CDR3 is TGTGCCAGCAGCAGATTGGACAGGGGGGCCTATGGCTACACCTTC. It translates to CASSRLDRGAYGYTF.

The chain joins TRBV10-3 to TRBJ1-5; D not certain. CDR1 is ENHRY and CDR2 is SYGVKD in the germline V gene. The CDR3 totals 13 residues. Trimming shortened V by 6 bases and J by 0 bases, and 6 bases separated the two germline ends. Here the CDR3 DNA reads TGTGCCATCAGATGGGGTAGCAATCAGCCCCAGCATTTT. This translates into CAIRWGSNQPQHF.

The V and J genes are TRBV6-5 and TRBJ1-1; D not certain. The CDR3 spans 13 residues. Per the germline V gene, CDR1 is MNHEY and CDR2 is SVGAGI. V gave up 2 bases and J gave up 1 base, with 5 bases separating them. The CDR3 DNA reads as TGTGCCAGCAGTTACGGGTGGAACACTGAAGCTTTCTTT. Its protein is CASSYGWNTEAFF.

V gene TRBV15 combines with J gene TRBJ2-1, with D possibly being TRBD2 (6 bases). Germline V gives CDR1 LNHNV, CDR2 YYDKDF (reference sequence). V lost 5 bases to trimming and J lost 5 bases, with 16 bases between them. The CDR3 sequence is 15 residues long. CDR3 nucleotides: TGTGCCACCAGCGGGGGACTCCCACTAAACAATGAGCAGTTCTTC. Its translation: CATSGGLPLNNEQFF. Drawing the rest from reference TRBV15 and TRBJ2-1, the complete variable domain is DAMVIQNPRYQVTQFGKPVTLSCSQTLNHNVMYWYQQKSSQAPKLLFHYYDKDFNNEADTPDNFQSRRPNTSFCFLDIRSPGLGDTAMYLCATSGGLPLNNEQFFGPGTRLTVL.

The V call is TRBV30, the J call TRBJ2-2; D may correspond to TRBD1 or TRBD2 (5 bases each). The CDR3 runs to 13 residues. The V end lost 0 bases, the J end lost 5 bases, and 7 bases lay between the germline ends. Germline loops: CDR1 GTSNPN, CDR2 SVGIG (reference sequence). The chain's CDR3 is CAWSVWGTGELFF. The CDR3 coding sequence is TGTGCCTGGAGTGTCTGGGGGACCGGGGAGCTGTTTTTT.

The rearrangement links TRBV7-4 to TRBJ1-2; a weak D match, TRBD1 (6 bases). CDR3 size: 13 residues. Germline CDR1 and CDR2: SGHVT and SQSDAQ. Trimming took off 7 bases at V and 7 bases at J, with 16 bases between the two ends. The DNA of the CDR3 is TGTGCCAGCACTGAGGGGGTTATAGGTGGCTACACCTTC. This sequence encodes CASTEGVIGGYTF.

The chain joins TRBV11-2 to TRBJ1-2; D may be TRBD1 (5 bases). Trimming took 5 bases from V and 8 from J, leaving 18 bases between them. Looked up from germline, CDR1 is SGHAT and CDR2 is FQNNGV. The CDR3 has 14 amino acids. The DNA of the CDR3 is TGTGCCAGCAGCCCAGAGGGACCAACGAACGGCTACACCTTC. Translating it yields CASSPEGPTNGYTF. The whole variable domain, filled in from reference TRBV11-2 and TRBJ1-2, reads EAGVAQSPRYKIIEKRQSVAFWCNPISGHATLYWYQQILGQGPKLLIQFQNNGVVDDSQLPKDRFSAERLKGVDSTLKIQPAKLEDSAVYLCASSPEGPTNGYTFGSGTRLTVV.

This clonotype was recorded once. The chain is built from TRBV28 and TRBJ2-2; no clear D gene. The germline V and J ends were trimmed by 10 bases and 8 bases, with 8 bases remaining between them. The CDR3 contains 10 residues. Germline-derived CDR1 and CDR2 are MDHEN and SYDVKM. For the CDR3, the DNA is TGTGCCACCAGACGGGGGGAGCTGTTTTTT. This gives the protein CATRRGELFF. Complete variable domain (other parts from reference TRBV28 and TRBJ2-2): DVKVTQSSRYLVKRTGEKVFLECVQDMDHENMFWYRQDPGLGLRLIYFSYDVKMKEKGDIPEGYSVSREKKERFSLILESASTNQTSMYLCATRRGELFFGEGSRLTVL.

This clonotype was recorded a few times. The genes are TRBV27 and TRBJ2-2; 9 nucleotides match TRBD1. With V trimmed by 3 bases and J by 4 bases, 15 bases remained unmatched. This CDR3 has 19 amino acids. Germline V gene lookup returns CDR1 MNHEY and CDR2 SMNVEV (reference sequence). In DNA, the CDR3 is TGTGCCAGCAGTTTCTATCTTCCCGGGACAGGGTTCTTCACCGGGGAGCTGTTTTTT. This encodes CASSFYLPGTGFFTGELFF.

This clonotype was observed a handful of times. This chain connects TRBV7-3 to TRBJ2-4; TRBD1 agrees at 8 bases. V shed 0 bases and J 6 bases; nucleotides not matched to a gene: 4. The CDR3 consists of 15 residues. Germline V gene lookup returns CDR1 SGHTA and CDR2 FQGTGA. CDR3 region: CASSLTDRVGNIQYF. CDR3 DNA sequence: TGTGCCAGCAGCTTAACGGACAGGGTTGGAAACATTCAGTACTTC.

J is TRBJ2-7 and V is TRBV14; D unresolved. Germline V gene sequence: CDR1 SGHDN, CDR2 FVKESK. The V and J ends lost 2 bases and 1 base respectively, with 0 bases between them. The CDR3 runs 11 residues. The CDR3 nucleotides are TGTGCCAGCAGCCAATCCTACGAGCAGTACTTC. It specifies CASSQSYEQYF.

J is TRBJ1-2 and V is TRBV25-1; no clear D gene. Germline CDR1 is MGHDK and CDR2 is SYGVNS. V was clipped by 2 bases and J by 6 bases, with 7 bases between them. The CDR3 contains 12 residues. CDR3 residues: CASSEGEDGYTF. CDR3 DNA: TGTGCCAGCAGTGAAGGTGAGGATGGCTACACCTTC.

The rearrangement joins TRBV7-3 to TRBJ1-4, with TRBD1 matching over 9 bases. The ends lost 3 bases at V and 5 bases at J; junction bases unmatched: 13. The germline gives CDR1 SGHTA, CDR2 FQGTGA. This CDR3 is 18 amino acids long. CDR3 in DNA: TGTGCCAGCAGCTTTGCGGTGGGGTTACAGGGGGCGAATGAAAAACTGTTTTTT. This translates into CASSFAVGLQGANEKLFF.

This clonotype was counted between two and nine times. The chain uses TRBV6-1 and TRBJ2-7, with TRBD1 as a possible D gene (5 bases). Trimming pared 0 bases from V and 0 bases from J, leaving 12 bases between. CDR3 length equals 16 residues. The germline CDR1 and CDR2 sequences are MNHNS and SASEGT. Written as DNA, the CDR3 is TGTGCCAGCAGTGAAGCAGGCAGGGCCCACTCCTACGAGCAGTACTTC. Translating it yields CASSEAGRAHSYEQYF.

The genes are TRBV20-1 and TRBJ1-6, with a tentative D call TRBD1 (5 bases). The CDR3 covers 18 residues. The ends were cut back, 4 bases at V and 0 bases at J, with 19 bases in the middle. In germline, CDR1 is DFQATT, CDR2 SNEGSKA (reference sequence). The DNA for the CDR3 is TGCAGTGCTATCCCAGCGGGGCGGGGGAGCTCCTATAATTCACCCCTCCACTTT. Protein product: CSAIPAGRGSSYNSPLHF.

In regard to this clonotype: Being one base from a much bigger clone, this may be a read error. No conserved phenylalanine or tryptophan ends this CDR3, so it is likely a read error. The CDR3 region is CASSLALGVALRGNEQFL. The CDR3, as DNA: TGTGCCAGCAGCTTAGCGCTGGGGGTCGCATTGAGAGGGAATGAGCAGTTCTTA. This chain links TRBV7-2 with TRBJ2-1; D may correspond to TRBD1 or TRBD2 (5 bases each). With 0 bases removed from V and 7 bases from J, the gap between germline ends came to 22 bases. CDR3 length equals 18 residues. Germline V gene lookup returns CDR1 SGHTA and CDR2 FQGNSA.

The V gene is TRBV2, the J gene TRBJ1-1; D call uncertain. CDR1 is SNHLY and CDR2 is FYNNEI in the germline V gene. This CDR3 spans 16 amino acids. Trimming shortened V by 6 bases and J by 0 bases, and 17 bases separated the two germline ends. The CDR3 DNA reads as TGTGCCAGCAGCCTCCGACGGGCGGGCATGAACACTGAAGCTTTCTTT. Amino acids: CASSLRRAGMNTEAFF.

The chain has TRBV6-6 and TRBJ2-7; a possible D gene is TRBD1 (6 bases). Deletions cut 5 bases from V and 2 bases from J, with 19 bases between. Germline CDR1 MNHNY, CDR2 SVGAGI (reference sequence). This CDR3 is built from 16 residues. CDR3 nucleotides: TGTGCCAGCAGTGCCCAAGACAGGAACCCCGCCTACGAGCAGTACTTC. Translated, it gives CASSAQDRNPAYEQYF.

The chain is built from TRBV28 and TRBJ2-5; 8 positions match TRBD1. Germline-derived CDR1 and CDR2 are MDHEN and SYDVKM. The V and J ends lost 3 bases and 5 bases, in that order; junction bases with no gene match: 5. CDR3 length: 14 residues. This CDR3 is CASSLRTGSETQYF. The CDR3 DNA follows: TGTGCCAGCAGTTTGCGGACAGGGAGTGAGACCCAGTACTTC.

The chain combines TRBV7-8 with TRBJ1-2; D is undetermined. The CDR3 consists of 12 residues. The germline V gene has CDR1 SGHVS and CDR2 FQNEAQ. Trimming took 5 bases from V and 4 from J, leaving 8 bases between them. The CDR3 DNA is TGTGCCAGCAGCCCGAACAGCTATGGCTACACCTTC. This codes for CASSPNSYGYTF.

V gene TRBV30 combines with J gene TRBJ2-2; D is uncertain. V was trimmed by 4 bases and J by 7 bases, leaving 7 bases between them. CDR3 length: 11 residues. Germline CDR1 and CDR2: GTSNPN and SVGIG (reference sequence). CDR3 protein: CAWKALGELFF. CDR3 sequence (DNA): TGTGCCTGGAAGGCCCTCGGGGAGCTGTTTTTT.

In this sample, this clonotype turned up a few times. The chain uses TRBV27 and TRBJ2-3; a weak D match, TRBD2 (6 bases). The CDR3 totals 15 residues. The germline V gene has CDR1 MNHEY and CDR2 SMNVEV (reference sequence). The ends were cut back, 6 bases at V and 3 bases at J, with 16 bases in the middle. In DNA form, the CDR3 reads TGTGCCAGCAGCCACGTGGGGGGACGGACAGATACGCAGTATTTT. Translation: CASSHVGGRTDTQYF.

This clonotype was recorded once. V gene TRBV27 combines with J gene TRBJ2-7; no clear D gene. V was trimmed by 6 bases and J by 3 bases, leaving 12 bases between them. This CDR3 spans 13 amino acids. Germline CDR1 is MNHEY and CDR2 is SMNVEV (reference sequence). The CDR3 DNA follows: TGTGCCAGCAGCCTACACAGCTTCTACGAGCAGTACTTC. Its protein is CASSLHSFYEQYF.

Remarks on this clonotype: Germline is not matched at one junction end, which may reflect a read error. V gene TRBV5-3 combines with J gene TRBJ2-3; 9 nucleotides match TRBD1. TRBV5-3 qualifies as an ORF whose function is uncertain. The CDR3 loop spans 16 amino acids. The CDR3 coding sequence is TGTGCCAGCAGCTTTCCCCGGGACAGGGATGCAGATACGCAGTATTTT. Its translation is CASSFPRDRDADTQYF.

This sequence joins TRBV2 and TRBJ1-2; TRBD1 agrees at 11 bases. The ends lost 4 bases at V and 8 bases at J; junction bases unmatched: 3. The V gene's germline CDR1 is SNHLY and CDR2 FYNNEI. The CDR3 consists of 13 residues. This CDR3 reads CASSGDRGNGYTF. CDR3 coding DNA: TGTGCCAGCAGTGGGGACAGGGGGAACGGCTACACCTTC.

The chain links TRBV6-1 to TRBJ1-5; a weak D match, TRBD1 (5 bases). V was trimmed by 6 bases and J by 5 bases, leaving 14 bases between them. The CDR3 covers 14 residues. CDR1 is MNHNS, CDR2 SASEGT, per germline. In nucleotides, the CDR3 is TGTGCCAGCAGGCCCCAGGGTGGGTATCAGCCCCAGCATTTT. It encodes CASRPQGGYQPQHF.

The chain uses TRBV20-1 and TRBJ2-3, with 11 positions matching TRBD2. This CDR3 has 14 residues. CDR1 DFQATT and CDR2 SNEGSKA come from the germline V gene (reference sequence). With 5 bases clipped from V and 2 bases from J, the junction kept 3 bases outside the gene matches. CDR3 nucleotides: TGCAGTGCTGTAGCGGGAGGGCCCACAGATACGCAGTATTTT. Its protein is CSAVAGGPTDTQYF.

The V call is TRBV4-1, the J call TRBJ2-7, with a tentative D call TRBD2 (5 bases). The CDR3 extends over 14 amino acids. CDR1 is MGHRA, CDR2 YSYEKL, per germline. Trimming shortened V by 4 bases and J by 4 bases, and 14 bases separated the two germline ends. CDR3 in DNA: TGCGCCAGCAGCCGTCCGGGGAACAAATACGAGCAGTACTTC. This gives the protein CASSRPGNKYEQYF.

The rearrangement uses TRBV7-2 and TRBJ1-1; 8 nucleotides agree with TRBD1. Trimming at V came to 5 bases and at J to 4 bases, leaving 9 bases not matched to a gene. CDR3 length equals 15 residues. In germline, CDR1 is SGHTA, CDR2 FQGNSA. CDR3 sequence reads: CASSARTGTSTEAFF. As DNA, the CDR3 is TGTGCCAGCAGCGCGAGGACAGGGACGAGCACTGAAGCTTTCTTT. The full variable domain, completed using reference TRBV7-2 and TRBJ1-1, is GAGVSQSPSNKVTEKGKDVELRCDPISGHTALYWYRQSLGQGLEFLIYFQGNSAPDKSGLPSDRFSAERTGGSVSTLTIQRTQQEDSAVYLCASSARTGTSTEAFFGQGTRLTVV.

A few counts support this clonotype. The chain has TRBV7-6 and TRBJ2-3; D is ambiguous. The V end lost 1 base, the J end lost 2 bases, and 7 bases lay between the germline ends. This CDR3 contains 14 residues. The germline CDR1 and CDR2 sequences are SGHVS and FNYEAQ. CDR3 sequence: CASSLGQTTDTQYF. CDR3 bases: TGTGCCAGCAGCTTAGGCCAGACCACAGATACGCAGTATTTT.